The present entry profiles one TCR beta chain with its context. The table lists this clonotype with many counts. The specificity of this receptor is unknown. Base qualities are not provided; no much larger clone lies one nucleotide away. Set within a cohort of healthcare workers in London, UK, this nested case-control study involved weekly PCR testing of nasopharyngeal swabs along with blood sampling. Healthcare workers were enrolled in the week of the UK lockdown, from 23 to 31 March 2020, and were followed every week for up to 16 weeks. The CDR3 runs 16 residues from the cysteine to the phenylalanine. The sequence is cut down to CDR3 DNA, 48 bases in frame from base 1. The germline V gene (reference sequence) supplies CDR1 SGHNT and CDR2 YYREEE. The germline V and J ends show losses of 4 bases and 7 bases respectively, and no gene match explains 13 bases of the junction. The library was obtained by 5' RACE. TCRdb names NextSeq 500 as the instrument used. Unique molecular identifiers were attached to individual cDNA molecules in the TCR library protocol so that sequencing error and PCR bias could be corrected. TCR alpha and beta chains were both sequenced, and the abundances of alpha and beta sequences in each sample were closely correlated with each other. In the source study's methods: Decombinator V4 was used to perform V gene, J gene and CDR3 annotation of TCR sequences. Expanded TCRs were defined as changing significantly between any two time points under a Poisson model with p below 0.0001. TCR abundances were normalised to the total number of TCRs sequenced in each sample and reported as counts per million. MAIT TCRs were defined by TRAV1-2 paired with TRAJ12, TRAJ20 or TRAJ33, and iNKT TCRs by TRAV10 paired with TRAJ18. A search of VDJdb, accessed on 1 November 2021, was run for TCRs annotated to CMV, EBV and SARS-CoV-2, with TCRs annotated for multiple antigens excluded. TCRdb trimmed public reads at Q25 via fastp, called clones via MiXCR and kept in-frame beta chains. When rows share a CDR3 protein, they turn into one entry using the most common DNA and genes. TCRdb's processing, not the study's, gives the V and J calls here. The sample yields about 52,000 distinct CDR3 sequences; approximately 8% were counted once. 9.4% of the sample comes from the top ten.

The sample belongs to a study of early T cells in non-severe SARS-CoV-2 infection (TCRdb year 2021). With respect to the entire study: Bulk RNA from unsorted whole blood was used for TCR sequencing, so alpha and beta chains could not be paired.

Findings and caveats that apply to the study as a whole: VDJdb matching was skewed toward anti-spike CD8 responses and likely underestimated virus-specific expansions by missing private and CD4 specificities.

The rearranged segments are TRBV5-4 and TRBJ2-7; 11 junctional bases match TRBD2. The receptor's source is an adult who was a healthcare worker with PCR-confirmed SARS-CoV-2 infection or an uninfected control (not recorded which). The material sequenced was whole blood. The CDR3 here reads CASSPNSGRALLEQYF. The DNA sequence follows: TGTGCCAGCAGCCCGAATAGCGGGAGGGCCCTCTTAGAGCAGTACTTC.